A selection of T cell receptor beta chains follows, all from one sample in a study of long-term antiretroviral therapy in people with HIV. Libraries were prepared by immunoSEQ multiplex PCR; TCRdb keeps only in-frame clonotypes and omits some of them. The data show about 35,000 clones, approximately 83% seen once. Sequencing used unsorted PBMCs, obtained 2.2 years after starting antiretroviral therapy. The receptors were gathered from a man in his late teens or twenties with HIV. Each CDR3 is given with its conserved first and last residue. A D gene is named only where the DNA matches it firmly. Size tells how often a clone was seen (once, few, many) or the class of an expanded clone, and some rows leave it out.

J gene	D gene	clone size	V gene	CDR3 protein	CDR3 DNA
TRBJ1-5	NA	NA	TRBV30	CAWDSGNQPQHF	TGTGCCTGGGACAGCGGGAATCAGCCCCAGCATTTT
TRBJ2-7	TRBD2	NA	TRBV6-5	CASSLGLHYEQYF	TGTGCCAGCAGTTTGGGACTACACTACGAGCAGTACTTC
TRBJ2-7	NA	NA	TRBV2	CASRRQEYEQYF	TGTGCCAGCAGACGACAGGAGTACGAGCAGTACTTC
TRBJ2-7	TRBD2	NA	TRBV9	CASSAYSGSSYEQYF	TGTGCCAGCAGCGCCTATAGCGGGAGTTCCTACGAGCAGTACTTC
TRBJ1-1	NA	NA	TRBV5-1	CASSWGFRIMNTEAFF	TGCGCCAGCAGCTGGGGTTTTCGGATCATGAACACTGAAGCTTTCTTT
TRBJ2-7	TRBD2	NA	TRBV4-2	CASSQGPSGGPYEQYF	TGTGCCAGCAGCCAAGGTCCTAGCGGAGGCCCCTACGAGCAGTACTTC
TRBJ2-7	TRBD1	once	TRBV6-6	CASSYPGTGTYEQYF	TGTGCCAGCAGTTATCCCGGGACAGGAACCTACGAGCAGTACTTC
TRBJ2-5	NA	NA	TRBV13	CASSLGLLRRETQYF	TGTGCCAGCAGCTTAGGCCTTTTAAGGCGAGAGACCCAGTACTTC
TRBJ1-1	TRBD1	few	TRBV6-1	CASGQETFF	TGTGCCAGCGGACAGGAAACTTTCTTT
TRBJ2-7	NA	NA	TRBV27	CASSSGISYEQYF	TGTGCCAGCAGTTCCGGGATCTCCTACGAGCAGTACTTC
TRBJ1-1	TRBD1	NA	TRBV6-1	CASDRGLKTEAFF	TGTGCCAGTGACAGGGGGCTGAAGACTGAAGCTTTCTTT
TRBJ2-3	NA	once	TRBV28	CASRSGGTDTQYF	TGTGCCAGCAGGTCCGGGGGCACAGATACGCAGTATTTT
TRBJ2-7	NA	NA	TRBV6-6	CASSYSITGLREQYF	TGTGCCAGCAGTTACTCCATAACAGGGCTCAGAGAGCAGTACTTC
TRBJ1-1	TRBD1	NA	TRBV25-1	CASSLSGTGENTEAFF	TGTGCCAGCAGCCTCTCCGGGACAGGGGAGAACACTGAAGCTTTCTTT
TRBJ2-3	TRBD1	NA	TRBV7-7	CASSFRDSSTDTQYF	TGTGCTAGCAGCTTCCGGGACAGTAGCACAGATACGCAGTATTTT
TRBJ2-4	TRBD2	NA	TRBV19	CASSILAGSPNIQYF	TGTGCCAGTAGTATCCTAGCGGGGTCTCCAAACATTCAGTACTTC
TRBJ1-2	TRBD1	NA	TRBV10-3	CAISEGTGYYGYTF	TGTGCCATCAGTGAAGGGACAGGTTATTATGGCTACACCTTC
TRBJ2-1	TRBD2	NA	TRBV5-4	CASSNNPGTSSNEQFF	TGTGCCAGCAGCAACAACCCCGGGACTAGCAGCAATGAGCAGTTCTTC
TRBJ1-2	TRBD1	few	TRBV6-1	CASRGDRVSGYTF	TGTGCCAGCAGGGGGGACAGGGTATCCGGCTACACCTTC
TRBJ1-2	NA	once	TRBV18	CASSPFARPEGYTF	TGTGCCAGCTCACCATTCGCCAGGCCCGAGGGCTACACCTTC
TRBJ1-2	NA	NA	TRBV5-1	CASSPDTGTSGYTF	TGCGCCAGCAGCCCAGATACCGGGACTTCGGGCTACACCTTC
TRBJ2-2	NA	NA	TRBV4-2	CASSQLGGRPGELFF	TGTGCCAGCAGCCAACTGGGGGGCAGACCCGGGGAGCTGTTTTTT
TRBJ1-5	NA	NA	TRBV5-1	CASSLGHRAGNQPQHF	TGCGCCAGCAGCTTGGGCCACAGGGCCGGCAATCAGCCCCAGCATTTT
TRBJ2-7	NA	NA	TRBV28	CASQTQVNRYEQYF	TGTGCCAGCCAGACACAAGTCAATCGTTACGAGCAGTACTTC
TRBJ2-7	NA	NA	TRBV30	CAWSGQTYEQYF	TGTGCCTGGAGTGGGCAAACCTACGAGCAGTACTTC
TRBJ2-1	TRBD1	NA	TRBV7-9	CASSRQGAKYNEQFF	TGTGCCAGCAGCCGACAGGGGGCGAAATACAATGAGCAGTTCTTC
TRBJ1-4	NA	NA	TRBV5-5	CATRRGDATNEKLFF	TGTGCCACCCGGAGGGGGGATGCAACTAATGAAAAACTGTTTTTT
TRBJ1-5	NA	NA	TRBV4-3	CASSQVGGAPHRSNQPQHF	TGCGCCAGCAGCCAAGTGGGGGGGGCCCCACATAGAAGCAATCAGCCCCAGCATTTT
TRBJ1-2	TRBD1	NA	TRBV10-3	CAIRSDRLYGYTF	TGTGCCATCAGATCGGACAGGCTCTATGGCTACACCTTC
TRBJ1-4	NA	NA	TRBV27	CASSPSLAGVEKLFF	TGTGCCAGCAGCCCCTCTTTAGCGGGAGTAGAAAAACTGTTTTTT
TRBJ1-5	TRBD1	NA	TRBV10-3	CAISESGGSNNQPQHF	TGTGCCATCAGTGAGTCAGGGGGCAGTAACAATCAGCCCCAGCATTTT
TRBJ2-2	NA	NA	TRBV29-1	CAAGPNTGELFF	TGCGCGGCCGGACCGAACACCGGGGAGCTGTTTTTT
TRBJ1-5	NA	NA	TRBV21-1	CASSKGGSNQPQHF	TGTGCCAGCAGCAAGGGGGGTAGCAATCAGCCCCAGCATTTT
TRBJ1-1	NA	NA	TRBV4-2	CASSQERGLTEAFF	TGTGCCAGCAGCCAAGAAAGGGGCCTCACTGAAGCTTTCTTT
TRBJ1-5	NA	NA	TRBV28	CASTPIGRAYSNQPQHF	TGTGCCAGCACCCCCATTGGGCGAGCATATAGCAATCAGCCCCAGCATTTT
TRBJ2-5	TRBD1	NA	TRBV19	CASSPRDRGQETQYF	TGTGCCAGTAGTCCGAGGGACAGGGGGCAGGAGACCCAGTACTTC
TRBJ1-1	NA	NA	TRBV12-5	CASVPSGWREAFF	TGTGCTAGTGTCCCTTCGGGGTGGCGGGAGGCTTTCTTT
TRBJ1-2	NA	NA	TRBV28	CASSWGSRDTF	TGTGCCAGCAGTTGGGGTAGCCGAGACACCTTC
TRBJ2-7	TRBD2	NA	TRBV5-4	CASSLELAESYEQYF	TGTGCCAGCAGCTTGGAACTAGCGGAGTCCTACGAGCAGTACTTC
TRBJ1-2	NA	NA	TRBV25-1	CASSAYSNYGYTF	TGTGCCAGCAGCGCCTATTCTAACTATGGCTACACCTTC
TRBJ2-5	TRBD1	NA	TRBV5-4	CASSHRGEETQYF	TGTGCCAGCAGCCACAGGGGGGAAGAGACCCAGTACTTC
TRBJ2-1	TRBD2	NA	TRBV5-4	CASSLVSLAGPTFF	TGTGCCAGCAGCTTGGTGTCTCTAGCGGGGCCAACGTTCTTC
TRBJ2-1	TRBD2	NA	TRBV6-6	CASSYPGGRGNEQFF	TGTGCCAGCAGTTACCCGGGGGGGAGAGGCAATGAGCAGTTCTTC
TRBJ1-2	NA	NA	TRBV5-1	CASRPDRSYGYTF	TGCGCCAGCAGACCAGACAGGAGCTATGGCTACACCTTC
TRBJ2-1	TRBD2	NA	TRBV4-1	CASSQGHGTSRYNEQFF	TGCGCCAGCAGCCAAGGACACGGGACTAGCAGATACAATGAGCAGTTCTTC
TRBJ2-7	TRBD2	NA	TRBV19	CASSPPGGRGYEQYF	TGTGCCAGTAGTCCCCCGGGAGGGAGAGGCTACGAGCAGTACTTC
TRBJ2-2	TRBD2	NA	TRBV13	CASSLRLAGGPGTGELFF	TGTGCCAGCAGCCTTCGACTAGCGGGAGGGCCGGGCACCGGGGAGCTGTTTTTT